This TCR beta chain derives from a study of CD4 T cells in relation to SARS-CoV-2 and coronaviruses. Across the whole study: PBMCs were cultured with antigen for about eleven days before TCR beta sequencing. Study outcomes and limitations: Pre-pandemic and post-infection samples never came from the same donor.

Using immunoSEQ multiplex PCR, the repertoire was profiled, and TCRdb retains in-frame clones only, with some absent. The sample yields some 16,000 clones, 79% seen once. Details on this clone: Its antigen remains unidentified.

The unexposed donors gave CD4+ T cells in about 2010-2019, prior to COVID-19. After nine to ten days of culture, CD4+ T cells were isolated. Testing used SARS-CoV-2 S/N and four cold-coronavirus spikes on unexposed-donor CD4+ T cells, cells permitting. Material: CD4+ T cells from PBMCs, cultured in vitro. The TCR was taken from a human donor in good health.

As DNA, the CDR3 is TGTGCCAGCAGCTTAAAGGGACCCCAACCGGGACTAGCGGGAGGGCCTGGCAATGAGCAGTTCTTC. Protein product: CASSLKGPQPGLAGGPGNEQFF. The chain joins TRBV7-3 to TRBJ2-1, with 16 bases aligning to TRBD2. V gave up 1 base and J gave up 6 bases; unmatched junction bases: 18. Germline V gives CDR1 SGHTA, CDR2 FQGTGA. The CDR3 has 22 residues.